Sequencing of this T cell receptor (beta chain) was carried out in a study of blood T cell repertoires in COVID-19. The method was immunoSEQ multiplex PCR; TCRdb's version includes in-frame clones alone and lacks a portion of them. In the table there are 200,000 to 250,000 clones, around 84% of which are singletons. This CDR3 has 15 residues. V lost 6 bases and J lost 5; bases outside the gene matches: 9. The germline CDR1 and CDR2 sequences are MDHEN and SYDVKM. The sequencing sample was made of peripheral blood. The receptor's source is a man between 50 and 59 years old with active or convalescent COVID-19. V gene TRBV28 combines with J gene TRBJ2-3; 9 positions match TRBD1. CDR3: CASREGDRERDTQYF. The CDR3 DNA reads TGTGCCAGCAGGGAGGGGGACAGGGAAAGAGATACGCAGTATTTT. Looking up the rest from reference TRBV28 and TRBJ2-3 gives the full variable domain: DVKVTQSSRYLVKRTGEKVFLECVQDMDHENMFWYRQDPGLGLRLIYFSYDVKMKEKGDIPEGYSVSREKKERFSLILESASTNQTSMYLCASREGDRERDTQYFGPGTRLTVL.